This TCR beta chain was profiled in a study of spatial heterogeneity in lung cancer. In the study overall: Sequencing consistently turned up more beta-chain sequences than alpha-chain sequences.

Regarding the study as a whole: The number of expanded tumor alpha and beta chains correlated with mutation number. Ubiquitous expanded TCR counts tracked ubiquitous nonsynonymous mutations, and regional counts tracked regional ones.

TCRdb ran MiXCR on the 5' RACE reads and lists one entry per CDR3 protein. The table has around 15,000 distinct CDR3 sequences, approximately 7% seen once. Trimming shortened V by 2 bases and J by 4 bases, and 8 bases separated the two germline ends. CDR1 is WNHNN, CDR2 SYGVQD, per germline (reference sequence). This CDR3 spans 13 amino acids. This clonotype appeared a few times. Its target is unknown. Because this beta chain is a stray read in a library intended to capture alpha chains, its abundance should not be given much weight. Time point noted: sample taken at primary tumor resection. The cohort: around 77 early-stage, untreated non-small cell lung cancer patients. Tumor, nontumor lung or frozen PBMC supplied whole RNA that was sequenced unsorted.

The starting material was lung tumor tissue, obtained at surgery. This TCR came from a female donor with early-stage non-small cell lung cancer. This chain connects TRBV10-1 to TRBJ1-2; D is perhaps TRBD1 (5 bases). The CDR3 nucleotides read TGCGCCAGCAGTGAGACGGGGGGCTATGGCTACACCTTC. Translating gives CASSETGGYGYTF.